The 13 T cell receptor beta chains in this list originate from one sample, sequenced in a study of T cells in narcolepsy. Some clones are missing from TCRdb's copy, which holds only in-frame ones; the method was immunoSEQ multiplex PCR. The sample includes about 40,000 clones, 88% of them seen just once. The sample taken for sequencing was CD45RA- memory CD4+ T cells from PBMCs. The receptors originated from a human donor with narcolepsy.

The chain uses TRBV6-1 and TRBJ2-3; tentative D call: TRBD2 (5 bases). The CDR3 covers 13 residues. V was shortened by 3 bases and J by 3 bases, with 7 bases between the two germline ends. CDR1 is MNHNS, CDR2 SASEGT, per germline. The CDR3 DNA is TGTGCCAGCAGTGATCGGGGAACAGATACGCAGTATTTT. Translation gives CASSDRGTDTQYF.

The genes are TRBV6-1 and TRBJ2-7; D might be TRBD1 (6 bases). V was clipped by 5 bases and J by 4 bases, with 18 bases between them. CDR3 length: 15 residues. Germline assignment: CDR1 MNHNS and CDR2 SASEGT. The CDR3 nucleotides are TGTGCCAGCAGTCGATTGAGGGGGTTGGAGTACGAGCAGTACTTC. Encoded protein: CASSRLRGLEYEQYF.

This clone was recorded only once. The rearrangement joins TRBV28 to TRBJ2-7; 8 bases fit TRBD1. The CDR3 spans 13 residues. Per the germline V gene, CDR1 is MDHEN and CDR2 is SYDVKM. Trimming took 8 bases from V and 3 from J; bases not matched to a gene: 6. CDR3 sequence: CASGQGSLYEQYF. The CDR3 nucleotides read TGTGCCAGCGGACAGGGTTCCCTCTACGAGCAGTACTTC.

The chain has TRBV19 and TRBJ1-2; the D is unclear. CDR3 length: 14 amino acids. The V end was cut by 5 bases, the J end by 0 bases, with 10 bases between. Germline CDR1 and CDR2: LNHDA and SQIVND (reference sequence). The CDR3 nucleotides read TGTGCCAGTAGTCTCCGGACTGCTAACTATGGCTACACCTTC. Residues: CASSLRTANYGYTF.

CDR3 bases: TGCGCCAGCGGCTGGGGAACAGGGCCGAGCTCCTACAATGAGCAGTTCTTC. This translates into CASGWGTGPSSYNEQFF. The chain is built from TRBV5-1 and TRBJ2-1; TRBD1 might be the D (6 bases). The CDR3 covers 17 residues. Germline V gives CDR1 SGHRS, CDR2 YFSETQ. V was trimmed by 7 bases and J by 0 bases, leaving 20 bases between them. Using reference TRBV5-1 and TRBJ2-1 for the parts outside the CDR3, the full variable domain is KAGVTQTPRYLIKTRGQQVTLSCSPISGHRSVSWYQQTPGQGLQFLFEYFSETQRNKGNFPGRFSGRQFSNSRSEMNVSTLELGDSALYLCASGWGTGPSSYNEQFFGPGTRLTVL.

The chain has TRBV5-1 and TRBJ2-2; a possible D gene is TRBD1 (6 bases). Trimming took off 3 bases at V and 3 bases at J, with 12 bases between the two ends. Germline loops: CDR1 SGHRS, CDR2 YFSETQ. CDR3 length: 15 residues. The CDR3 region is CASSYSQGYTGELFF. Here the CDR3 DNA reads TGCGCCAGCAGCTACTCCCAGGGGTACACCGGGGAGCTGTTTTTT.

This chain connects TRBV11-3 to TRBJ2-7, with D maybe TRBD2 (7 bases). Trimming took off 5 bases at V and 0 bases at J, with 17 bases between the two ends. The CDR3 covers 16 residues. Germline lookup yields CDR1 SGHNT and CDR2 YENEEA. The CDR3 DNA follows: TGTGCCAGCAGCCCCAACCGGGGAGGGGGCTCCTACGAGCAGTACTTC. Its translation is CASSPNRGGGSYEQYF.

This chain's CDR3 is CASRQRRTSGRDNEQFF. CDR3 DNA: TGTGCCAGTAGACAACGACGGACTAGCGGGAGGGACAATGAGCAGTTCTTC. The chain combines TRBV19 with TRBJ2-1; 15 bases fit TRBD2. J lost 5 bases, V lost 6 bases, and 8 bases had no gene match. Germline lookup yields CDR1 LNHDA and CDR2 SQIVND (reference sequence). The CDR3 is 17 amino acids.

The V gene is TRBV6-1, the J gene TRBJ1-1; no clear D gene. V was cut by 6 bases and J by 1 base, with 12 bases left in between. The CDR3 totals 14 residues. Germline-derived CDR1 and CDR2 are MNHNS and SASEGT. CDR3 sequence reads: CASSQPGRNTEAFF. In nucleotides, the CDR3 is TGTGCCAGCAGCCAACCGGGCCGGAACACTGAAGCTTTCTTT.

This chain links TRBV7-6 with TRBJ2-1; 8 bases fit TRBD2. The V gene's germline CDR1 is SGHVS and CDR2 FNYEAQ. J gave up 2 bases and V 0 bases, and 9 bases lay outside the gene matches. This CDR3 region has 18 residues. CDR3 in DNA: TGTGCCAGCAGCTTAGCCGCCGGGGGAGCGGGGGCCTACAATGAGCAGTTCTTC. Amino acid sequence: CASSLAAGGAGAYNEQFF.

The rearrangement uses TRBV10-3 and TRBJ2-7; D may match TRBD1 or TRBD2 (6 bases each). Per the germline V gene, CDR1 is ENHRY and CDR2 is SYGVKD. The length of the CDR3 is 16 residues. Trimming left V 0 bases short and J 2 bases short, with 14 bases between. In nucleotides, the CDR3 is TGTGCCATCAGTGAGTCGGCGGGACATTCGGCCTACGAGCAGTACTTC. It translates to CAISESAGHSAYEQYF.

The CDR3 here is CASSQPGTGAHVAEAFF. The DNA for the CDR3 is TGTGCCAGCAGCCAACCCGGGACAGGGGCCCACGTAGCTGAAGCTTTCTTT. The chain carries TRBV4-2 and TRBJ1-1, with 10 nucleotides matching TRBD1. The CDR3 runs to 17 residues. The V segment lost 2 bases and the J segment 6 bases; nucleotides outside the gene matches: 12. Germline lookup yields CDR1 LGHNA and CDR2 YNFKEQ.

In regard to this clone: Other DNA variants within this sample encode the same CDR3. The CDR3 nucleotides read TGTGCCAGCAGTTACCGAAGGGGGTGGGGGGTTGGCTACACCTTC. Amino acid sequence: CASSYRRGWGVGYTF. This rearrangement joins TRBV6-5 to TRBJ1-2; maybe TRBD1 (6 bases). Germline loops: CDR1 MNHEY, CDR2 SVGAGI. Between the trimmed V and J ends, which lost 2 bases and 7 bases, there was a span of 17 bases. The length of the CDR3 is 15 residues.